This passage covers 20 T cell receptor beta chains from one sample sequenced in a study of blood T cells in healthy people across ages. Next came a second PCR, run for about 7 to 12 cycles, which used a sample-barcoded 5' primer along with a J-beta primer mix. TCRdb ran MiXCR on the 5' RACE reads and lists one entry per CDR3 protein. The profile covers more than 900,000 distinct CDR3 sequences, with about 25% appearing a single time and approximately 0.7% taken by the ten largest. These same data were also listed under a study on T cells of mothers and their children.

The sequencing input was blood. The receptors stem from a girl aged 2 to 9 in good health.

The chain combines TRBV28 with TRBJ1-2, with 7 bases fitting TRBD1. Per the germline V gene, CDR1 is MDHEN and CDR2 is SYDVKM. The CDR3 runs to 13 residues. The V gene end was trimmed by 5 bases and the J gene end by 4 bases; junction bases not matched to a gene: 4. The CDR3 sequence: CASSARGVYGYTF. The CDR3 DNA sequence: TGTGCCAGCAGTGCCAGGGGGGTCTATGGCTACACCTTC.

The V gene is TRBV7-8, the J gene TRBJ2-1, with 7 bases lining up with TRBD1. This CDR3 is built from 16 residues. Losses at the gene ends were 6 bases for V and 6 bases for J; bases not matched to a gene: 14. Per the germline V gene, CDR1 is SGHVS and CDR2 is FQNEAQ. The CDR3 DNA reads TGTGCCAGCAGAGCTTACCGTGACAGGGCATCCAATGAGCAGTTCTTC. It translates to CASRAYRDRASNEQFF.

V is TRBV29-1 and J is TRBJ2-4, with D perhaps assigned TRBD1 or TRBD2 (5 bases each). The germline V gene has CDR1 SQVTM and CDR2 ANQGSEA. V lost 0 bases and J 9 bases, leaving 12 bases between the germline ends. The CDR3 has 13 amino acids. CDR3 DNA sequence: TGCAGCGTTGAAGATGGGGCGGGCGTCATTCAGTACTTC. The encoded protein is CSVEDGAGVIQYF.

This chain uses TRBV19 with TRBJ1-2; D gene unclear. Germline values: CDR1 LNHDA, CDR2 SQIVND (reference sequence). The length of the CDR3 is 12 residues. Trimming left V 8 bases short and J 8 bases short, with 15 bases between. The DNA for the CDR3 is TGTGCCAGTTACATTCGCGGATCCGGCTACACCTTC. Its translation is CASYIRGSGYTF. The variable domain in full, completed from reference TRBV19 and TRBJ1-2, reads DGGITQSPKYLFRKEGQNVTLSCEQNLNHDAMYWYRQDPGQGLRLIYYSQIVNDFQKGDIAEGYSVSREKKESFPLTVTSAQKNPTAFYLCASYIRGSGYTFGSGTRLTVV.

This clonotype showed up just a few times. The genes are TRBV11-3 and TRBJ1-1; no firm D call. With 6 bases removed from V and 7 bases from J, the gap between germline ends came to 15 bases. The CDR3 spans 13 residues. Germline V gene sequence: CDR1 SGHNT, CDR2 YENEEA. CDR3: CASRSRGKGEAFF. Here the CDR3 DNA reads TGTGCCAGCAGGTCTCGGGGAAAGGGTGAAGCTTTCTTT.

The chain links TRBV27 to TRBJ2-7; a possible D gene is TRBD1 (6 bases). The ends were cut back, 0 bases at V and 1 base at J, with 10 bases in the middle. The germline V gene has CDR1 MNHEY and CDR2 SMNVEV (reference sequence). This CDR3 spans 15 amino acids. CDR3 bases: TGTGCCAGCAGTTTATCAGTAGGACAGTCCTACGAGCAGTACTTC. Its translation: CASSLSVGQSYEQYF.

V usage is TRBV29-1 and J usage is TRBJ2-1, with 13 bases aligning to TRBD2. The CDR3 extends over 15 amino acids. The germline gives CDR1 SQVTM, CDR2 ANQGSEA. The J segment lost 7 bases and the V segment lost 6 bases, leaving 9 bases of the junction unmatched. The CDR3 DNA reads as TGCAGCGTCTTTCAACTAGCGGGAGGGCCTAATGAGCAGTTCTTC. Translated, it gives CSVFQLAGGPNEQFF.

J is TRBJ2-5 and V is TRBV6-6; 7 nucleotides align to TRBD2. CDR1 and CDR2 (germline): MNHNY, SVGAGI (reference sequence). CDR3 length: 15 residues. V was pared by 5 bases and J by 5 bases, with 11 bases of the junction left unmatched. The CDR3 DNA follows: TGTGCCAGCAGTCCCGAAGCGGGACTCTGGGAGACCCAGTACTTC. It is translated as CASSPEAGLWETQYF.

This clonotype was recorded a few times. This chain uses TRBV20-1 with TRBJ2-5; D is perhaps TRBD1 or TRBD2 (5 bases each). The ends were cut back, 7 bases at V and 4 bases at J, with 16 bases in the middle. From germline, CDR1 is DFQATT and CDR2 SNEGSKA (reference sequence). CDR3 size: 13 residues. The CDR3 is CSVGPGNGETQYF. The DNA for the CDR3 is TGCAGTGTGGGGCCGGGGAACGGAGAGACCCAGTACTTC.

The V call is TRBV7-9, the J call TRBJ2-2, with D perhaps given as TRBD1 or TRBD2 (6 bases each). This CDR3 has 18 residues. Between the trimmed V and J ends, which lost 5 bases and 0 bases, there was a span of 19 bases. The germline CDR1 and CDR2 sequences are SEHNR and FQNEAQ (reference sequence). The CDR3 loop is CASSPLGGTLTNTGELFF. In nucleotides, the CDR3 is TGTGCCAGCAGCCCCCTAGGCGGGACACTAACGAACACCGGGGAGCTGTTTTTT.

This clonotype came up a few times. This sequence joins TRBV15 and TRBJ1-2; 8 bases are a match to TRBD1. V was pared by 0 bases and J by 3 bases, with 12 bases of the junction left unmatched. This CDR3 region has 18 residues. Per the germline V gene, CDR1 is LNHNV and CDR2 is YYDKDF (reference sequence). In DNA form, the CDR3 reads TGTGCCACCAGCAGAGATGGGGGGAGACAGGGGCCAGACTATGGCTACACCTTC. It codes for CATSRDGGRQGPDYGYTF.

The chain employs TRBV2 and TRBJ1-2; D is unclear. CDR3 length: 14 amino acids. The V gene lost 4 bases and the J gene lost 4 bases, with 13 bases spanning the gap. Germline assignment: CDR1 SNHLY and CDR2 FYNNEI. Here the CDR3 reads CASSGVVQSYGYTF. CDR3 sequence (DNA): TGTGCCAGCAGTGGGGTGGTACAGTCCTATGGCTACACCTTC.

This clonotype was seen a few times. This sequence joins TRBV21-1 and TRBJ2-7; the table names TRBD1, a call not compared with the DNA. TRBV21-1 is a pseudogene. The CDR3 extends over 15 amino acids. The CDR3 sequence: CASIALGTGDYEQYF. CDR3 coding DNA: TGTGCCAGCATCGCTCTGGGGACGGGGGACTACGAGCAGTACTTC.

The chain uses TRBV3-1 and TRBJ2-3; the match to TRBD2 covers 8 bases. With V trimmed by 4 bases and J by 1 base, 7 bases remained unmatched. Germline CDR1 reads LGHDT; CDR2 reads YNNKEL (reference sequence). The CDR3 is 16 residues long. CDR3 sequence: CASSPTLRGGTDTQYF. CDR3 coding DNA: TGTGCCAGCAGCCCAACCCTGCGGGGGGGCACAGATACGCAGTATTTT.

CDR3 DNA: TGTGCCAGCAGCCAGGGGGGAGGTAGGCTTGAAGCTTTCTTT. Amino acids: CASSQGGGRLEAFF. This chain joins TRBV7-9 and TRBJ1-1; 7 bases are shared with TRBD1. Germline loops: CDR1 SEHNR, CDR2 FQNEAQ (reference sequence). CDR3 size: 14 residues. Trimming cost V 5 bases and J 7 bases; bases outside gene matches: 10.

This chain links TRBV7-9 with TRBJ2-1, with no clear D. Trimming pared 1 base from V and 3 bases from J, leaving 13 bases between. The germline V gene encodes CDR1 SEHNR and CDR2 FQNEAQ (reference sequence). The CDR3 is 16 residues long. The chain's CDR3 is CASSLVSESFYNEQFF. The CDR3 DNA follows: TGTGCCAGCAGCTTAGTATCGGAATCCTTCTACAATGAGCAGTTCTTC.

This clonotype was seen a few times. The chain links TRBV4-1 to TRBJ2-1, with D possibly matching TRBD2 (5 bases). Trimming removed 0 bases from V and 2 bases from J, with 8 bases in between. The CDR3 runs to 15 residues. The germline CDR1 and CDR2 sequences are MGHRA and YSYEKL. CDR3 amino acids: CASSQDSGTYNEQFF. CDR3 sequence (DNA): TGCGCCAGCAGCCAAGATTCGGGGACCTACAATGAGCAGTTCTTC.

The V and J genes are TRBV5-5 and TRBJ1-2; D is unresolved. V was cut by 3 bases and J by 7 bases, with 7 bases left in between. The CDR3 is 11 residues long. Germline-derived CDR1 and CDR2 are SGHKS and YYEKEE (reference sequence). The CDR3 nucleotides are TGTGCCAGCAGCTGTGGTTGTGGCTACACCTTC. It yields the protein CASSCGCGYTF.

The chain is built from TRBV7-2 and TRBJ2-5; 7 bases align to TRBD1. Gene TRBJ2-7 matches the end of the DNA better, so the J call may be wrong. Germline lookup yields CDR1 SGHTA and CDR2 FQGNSA. The CDR3 is 15 residues long. CDR3 bases: TGTGCCAGCAGCTTAGTCACAGGGACAGTCTACGAGCAGTACTTC. Protein: CASSLVTGTVYEQYF.

This clonotype was observed a few times. The V and J genes are TRBV29-1 and TRBJ2-1; D is uncertain. CDR1 SQVTM and CDR2 ANQGSEA come from the germline V gene. V was pared by 1 base and J by 1 base, with 11 bases between. The length of the CDR3 is 15 residues. Written as DNA, the CDR3 is TGCAGCGTTGAAGGATTGGAAGGGTCCTACAATGAGCAGTTCTTC. Protein product: CSVEGLEGSYNEQFF.